The entry below gives a single T cell receptor beta chain sequence along with its context. A much larger clone differs from this one at a single base, so this may be a read error. This record belongs to a study of tumor-infiltrating lymphocytes in oesophageal squamous cell carcinoma. One entry per CDR3 protein, called by TCRdb with MiXCR from the PCR reads. The sample includes under 8,000 distinct CDR3 sequences, roughly 15% of them seen just once. CDR3 length equals 15 residues. Germline-derived CDR1 and CDR2 are LNHDA and SQIVND (reference sequence). The ends were cut back, 3 bases at V and 4 bases at J, with 14 bases in the middle.

The clonotype comes from a male donor with esophageal squamous cell carcinoma. Sequencing was done on a sample of esophageal tumor tissue. The rearrangement links TRBV19 to TRBJ2-3; D unresolved. The CDR3 coding sequence is TGTGCCAGTAGTATCCAGCGAGGCCGCTCAGATACGCAGTATTTT. This gives the protein CASSIQRGRSDTQYF.